The source of this T cell receptor (beta chain) is a study of T cells in Graves' hyperthyroidism and ophthalmopathy. Study at large: Once the initial diagnosis was made, peripheral blood was obtained before any treatment. Study-wide results and limits: A model of 13 V-J pairs discriminated ophthalmopathy from stable hyperthyroidism.

This clonotype was seen ten or more times. As yet, its antigen is unknown. The V segment lost 1 base and the J segment 8 bases; nucleotides outside the gene matches: 7. CDR3 size: 16 residues. Germline-derived CDR1 and CDR2 are SGHRS and YFSETQ. There were TCR beta CDR3 regions amplified from RNA transcripts. First-round RT-PCR with HTBI primers amplified the TCR CDR3 region. MiXCR, applied by TCRdb to the multiplex PCR reads, yields one record per CDR3 protein. The sample lists roughly 380,000 distinct CDR3 sequences; around 13% were seen once. No progression to ophthalmopathy during 18 months of follow-up defined stable disease. Fresh peripheral blood, around 10 ml of it, supplied the PBMCs.

The source of this sequence is a woman in her sixties with Graves' hyperthyroidism. The chain carries TRBV5-1 and TRBJ2-1; 12 bases match TRBD2. What was sequenced was blood. CDR3 sequence: CASSLQTSGSLDEQFF. The CDR3 coding sequence is TGCGCCAGCAGCTTGCAGACTAGCGGGAGTCTTGATGAGCAGTTCTTC.